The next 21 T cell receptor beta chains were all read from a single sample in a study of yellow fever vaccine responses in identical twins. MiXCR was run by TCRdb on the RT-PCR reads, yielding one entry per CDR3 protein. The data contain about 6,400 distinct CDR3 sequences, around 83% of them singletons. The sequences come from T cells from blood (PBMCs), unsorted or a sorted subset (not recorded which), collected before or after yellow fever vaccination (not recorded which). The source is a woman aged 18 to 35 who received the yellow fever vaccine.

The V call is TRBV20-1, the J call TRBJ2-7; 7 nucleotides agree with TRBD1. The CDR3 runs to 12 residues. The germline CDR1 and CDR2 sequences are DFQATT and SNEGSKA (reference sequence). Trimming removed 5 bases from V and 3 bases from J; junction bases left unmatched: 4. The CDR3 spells CSAPDRDYEQYF. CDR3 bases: TGCAGTGCTCCAGACAGGGACTACGAGCAGTACTTC.

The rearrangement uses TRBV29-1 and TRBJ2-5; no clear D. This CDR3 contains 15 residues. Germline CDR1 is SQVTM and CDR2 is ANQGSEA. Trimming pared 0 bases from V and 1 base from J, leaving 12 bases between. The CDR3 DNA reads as TGCAGCGTTGAAGATCTGCGGAGAACCCAAGAGACCCAGTACTTC. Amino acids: CSVEDLRRTQETQYF.

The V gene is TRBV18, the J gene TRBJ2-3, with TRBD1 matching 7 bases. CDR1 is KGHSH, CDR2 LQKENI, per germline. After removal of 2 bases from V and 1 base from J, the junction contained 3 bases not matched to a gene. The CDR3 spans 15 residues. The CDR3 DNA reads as TGTGCCAGCTCACCAAGACAGGGAGGCACAGATACGCAGTATTTT. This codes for CASSPRQGGTDTQYF.

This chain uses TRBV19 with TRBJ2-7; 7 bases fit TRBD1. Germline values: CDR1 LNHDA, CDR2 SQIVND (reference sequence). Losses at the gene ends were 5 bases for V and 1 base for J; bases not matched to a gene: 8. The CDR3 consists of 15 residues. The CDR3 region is CASSPGPTGSYEQYF. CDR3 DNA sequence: TGTGCCAGTAGTCCCGGCCCGACAGGGTCCTACGAGCAGTACTTC.

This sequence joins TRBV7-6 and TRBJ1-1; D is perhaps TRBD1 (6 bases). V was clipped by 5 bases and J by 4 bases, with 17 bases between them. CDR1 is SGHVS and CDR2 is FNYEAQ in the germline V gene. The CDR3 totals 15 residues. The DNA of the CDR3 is TGTGCCAGCAGCGAATACAGGGATCGGGCCACTGAAGCTTTCTTT. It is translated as CASSEYRDRATEAFF.

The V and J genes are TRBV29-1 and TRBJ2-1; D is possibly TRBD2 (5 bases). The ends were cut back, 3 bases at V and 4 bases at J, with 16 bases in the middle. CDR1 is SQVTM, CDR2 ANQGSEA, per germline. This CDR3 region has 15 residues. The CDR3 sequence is CSVERGSPIYNEQFF. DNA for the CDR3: TGCAGCGTTGAGCGTGGGAGCCCCATTTACAATGAGCAGTTCTTC.

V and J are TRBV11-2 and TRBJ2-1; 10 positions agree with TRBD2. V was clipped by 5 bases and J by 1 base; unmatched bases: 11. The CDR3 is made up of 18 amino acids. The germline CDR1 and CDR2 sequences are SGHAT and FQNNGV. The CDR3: CASSPQGSGGSSYNEQFF. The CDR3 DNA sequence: TGTGCCAGCAGCCCCCAGGGTAGCGGGGGGTCATCCTACAATGAGCAGTTCTTC.

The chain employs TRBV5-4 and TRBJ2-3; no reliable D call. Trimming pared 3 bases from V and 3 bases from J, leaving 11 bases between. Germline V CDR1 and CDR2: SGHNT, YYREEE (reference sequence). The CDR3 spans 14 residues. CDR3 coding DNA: TGTGCCAGCAGCTCCCAACTCACAACAGATACGCAGTATTTT. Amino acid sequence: CASSSQLTTDTQYF.

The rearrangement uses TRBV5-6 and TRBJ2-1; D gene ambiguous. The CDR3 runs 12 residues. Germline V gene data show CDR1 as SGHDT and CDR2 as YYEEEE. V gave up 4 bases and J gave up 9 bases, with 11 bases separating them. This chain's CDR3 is CASSLVSREQFF. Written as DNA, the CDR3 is TGTGCCAGCAGCCTGGTTTCGCGTGAGCAGTTCTTC.

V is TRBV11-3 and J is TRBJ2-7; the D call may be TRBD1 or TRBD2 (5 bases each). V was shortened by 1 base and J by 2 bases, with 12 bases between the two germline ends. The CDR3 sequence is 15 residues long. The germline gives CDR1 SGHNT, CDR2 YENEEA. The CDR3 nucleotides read TGTGCCAGCAGCTTAGGGGGGTGGGGTACCTACGAGCAGTACTTC. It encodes CASSLGGWGTYEQYF.

The CDR3 loop reads CSATRLVSYEQYF. DNA of the CDR3: TGCAGTGCTACCCGACTAGTCTCCTACGAGCAGTACTTC. This sequence joins TRBV20-1 and TRBJ2-7, with a possible D match to TRBD2 (6 bases). The CDR3 length is 13 residues. The V gene's germline CDR1 is DFQATT and CDR2 SNEGSKA (reference sequence). With 4 bases removed from V and 0 bases from J, the gap between germline ends came to 10 bases.

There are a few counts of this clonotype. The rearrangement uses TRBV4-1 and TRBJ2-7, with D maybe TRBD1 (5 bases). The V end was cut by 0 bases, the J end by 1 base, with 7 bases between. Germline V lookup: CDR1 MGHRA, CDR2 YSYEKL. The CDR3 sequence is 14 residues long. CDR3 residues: CASSQEAGSYEQYF. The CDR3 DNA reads TGCGCCAGCAGCCAAGAGGCAGGGTCCTACGAGCAGTACTTC.

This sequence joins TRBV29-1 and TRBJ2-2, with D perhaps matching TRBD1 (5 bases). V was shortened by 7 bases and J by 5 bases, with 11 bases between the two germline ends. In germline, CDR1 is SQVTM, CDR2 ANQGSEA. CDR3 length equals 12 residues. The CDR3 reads CSGFQGTGELFF. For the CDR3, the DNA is TGCAGCGGTTTTCAGGGAACCGGGGAGCTGTTTTTT.

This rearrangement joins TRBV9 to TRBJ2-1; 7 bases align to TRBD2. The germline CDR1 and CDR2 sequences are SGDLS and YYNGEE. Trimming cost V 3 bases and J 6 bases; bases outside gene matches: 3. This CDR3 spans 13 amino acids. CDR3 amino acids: CASSGLAPNEQFF. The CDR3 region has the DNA TGTGCCAGCAGCGGACTAGCTCCCAATGAGCAGTTCTTC. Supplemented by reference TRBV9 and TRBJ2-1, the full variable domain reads DSGVTQTPKHLITATGQRVTLRCSPRSGDLSVYWYQQSLDQGLQFLIQYYNGEERAKGNILERFSAQQFPDLHSELNLSSLELGDSALYFCASSGLAPNEQFFGPGTRLTVL.

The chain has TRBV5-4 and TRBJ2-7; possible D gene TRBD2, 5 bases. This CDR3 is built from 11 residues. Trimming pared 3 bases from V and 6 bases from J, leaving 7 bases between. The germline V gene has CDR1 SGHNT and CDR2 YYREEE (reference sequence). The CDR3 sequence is CASSSGFEQYF. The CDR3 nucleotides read TGTGCCAGCAGCTCGGGATTCGAGCAGTACTTC.

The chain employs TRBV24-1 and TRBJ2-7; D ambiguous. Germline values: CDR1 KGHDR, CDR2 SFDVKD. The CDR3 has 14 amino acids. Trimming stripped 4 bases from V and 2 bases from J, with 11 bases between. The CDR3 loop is CATSDENYPYEQYF. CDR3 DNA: TGTGCCACCAGTGACGAGAACTACCCCTACGAGCAGTACTTC.

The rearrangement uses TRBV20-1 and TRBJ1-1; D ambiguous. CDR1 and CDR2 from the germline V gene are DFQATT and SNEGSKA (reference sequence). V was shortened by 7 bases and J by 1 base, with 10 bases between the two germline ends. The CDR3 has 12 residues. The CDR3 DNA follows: TGCAGTGTCCTTTTAGGGAACACTGAAGCTTTCTTT. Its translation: CSVLLGNTEAFF.

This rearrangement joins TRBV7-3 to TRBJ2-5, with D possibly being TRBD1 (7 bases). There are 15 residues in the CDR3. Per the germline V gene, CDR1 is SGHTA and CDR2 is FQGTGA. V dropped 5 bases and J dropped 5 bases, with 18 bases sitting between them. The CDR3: CASSTRQGGPETQYF. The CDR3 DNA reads TGTGCCAGCAGCACCCGACAGGGAGGTCCGGAGACCCAGTACTTC.

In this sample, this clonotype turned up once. The CDR3 DNA is TGTGCCAGCAGTTACTCCCTAGCCGACTACCAAGAGACCCAGTACTTC. Translated, it gives CASSYSLADYQETQYF. J is TRBJ2-5 and V is TRBV6-2 or TRBV6-3; a weak D match, TRBD2 (5 bases). V was clipped by 0 bases and J by 0 bases, with 11 bases between them. Germline lookup yields CDR1 MNHEY and CDR2 SVGEGT. The CDR3 is 16 residues long.

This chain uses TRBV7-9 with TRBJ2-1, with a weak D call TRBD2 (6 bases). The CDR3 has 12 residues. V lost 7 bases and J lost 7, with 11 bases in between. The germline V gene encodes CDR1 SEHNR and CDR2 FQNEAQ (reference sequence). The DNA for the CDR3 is TGTGCCAGCACCCTGGGAGGAAATGAGCAGTTCTTC. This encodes CASTLGGNEQFF.

Here the CDR3 reads CASSFSGRDYEQYF. CDR3 nucleotide sequence: TGTGCCAGCAGCTTTAGCGGGAGAGACTACGAGCAGTACTTC. This rearrangement joins TRBV7-6 to TRBJ2-7; TRBD2 matches 9 bases. Germline V gene data show CDR1 as SGHVS and CDR2 as FNYEAQ. Trimming took 3 bases from V and 3 from J; bases not matched to a gene: 3. This CDR3 has 14 residues.